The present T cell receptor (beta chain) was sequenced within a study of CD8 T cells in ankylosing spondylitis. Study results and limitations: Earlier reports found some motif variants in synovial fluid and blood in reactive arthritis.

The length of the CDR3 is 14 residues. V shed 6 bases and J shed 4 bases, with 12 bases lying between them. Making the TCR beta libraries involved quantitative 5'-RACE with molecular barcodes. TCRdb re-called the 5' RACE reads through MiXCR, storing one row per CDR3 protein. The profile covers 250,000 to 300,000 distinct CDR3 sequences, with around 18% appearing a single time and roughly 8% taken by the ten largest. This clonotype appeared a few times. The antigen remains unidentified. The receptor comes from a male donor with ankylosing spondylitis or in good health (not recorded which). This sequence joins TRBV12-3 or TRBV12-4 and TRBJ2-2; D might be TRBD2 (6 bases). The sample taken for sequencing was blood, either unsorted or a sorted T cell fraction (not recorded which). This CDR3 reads CASRLQGGTGELFF. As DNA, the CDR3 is TGTGCCAGCAGATTGCAGGGAGGCACCGGGGAGCTGTTTTTT.